Listed here are 6 T cell receptor beta chains from one sample, sequenced in a study of persistence of HIV-infected CD4 T cells. The immunoSEQ assay was version 4, run in survey mode. Sequencing used immunoSEQ multiplex PCR; TCRdb keeps in-frame clones, though not all of them. The table has about 20,000 clones, 65% seen once. Which antigens these TCRs recognize remains unknown. Cells were stimulated with overlapping HIV-1 Gag 15-mer peptides. CD4+ T cells upregulating both CD40 ligand and CD69 were sorted as responding cells. The specimen comprised CD4+ T cells sorted from PBMCs after roughly 19-hour stimulation, sampled from a patient who received antiretroviral therapy. The receptors stem from an adult woman with HIV who was CMV-seropositive.

The V and J genes are TRBV5-1 and TRBJ2-3; the match to TRBD2 covers 8 bases. J was trimmed by 0 bases and V by 4 bases; bases with no gene match: 10. Germline V gene lookup returns CDR1 SGHRS and CDR2 YFSETQ. This CDR3 is 17 amino acids long. The CDR3 nucleotides are TGCGCCAGCAGCCCCCCCATTAGCGGGGCCAGCACAGATACGCAGTATTTT. Translating gives CASSPPISGASTDTQYF.

This clone has a single count. The rearrangement links TRBV6-2 or TRBV6-3 to TRBJ2-3; D unresolved. The germline CDR1 and CDR2 sequences are MNHEY and SVGEGT. Trimming took 6 bases from V and 2 from J, leaving 3 bases between them. The CDR3 contains 11 residues. The CDR3 loop reads CASSDTDTQYF. In nucleotides, the CDR3 is TGTGCCAGCAGCGACACAGATACGCAGTATTTT.

This clone was counted between two and nine times. This sequence joins TRBV6-5 and TRBJ1-1; unclear D gene. This CDR3 comprises 13 residues. Germline V gene sequence: CDR1 MNHEY, CDR2 SVGAGI. Trimming took off 5 bases at V and 5 bases at J, with 12 bases between the two ends. Here the CDR3 reads CASSRTGGTEAFF. The CDR3, as DNA: TGTGCCAGCAGTCGAACCGGAGGGACTGAAGCTTTCTTT.

The J gene is TRBJ2-5, the V gene TRBV5-1; D gene ambiguous. The CDR3 extends over 14 amino acids. Trimming removed 0 bases at V and 2 bases at J, with 8 bases between. Germline CDR1 is SGHRS and CDR2 is YFSETQ. CDR3 amino acids: CASSLDLHQETQYF. CDR3 DNA sequence: TGCGCCAGCAGCTTGGACTTACATCAAGAGACCCAGTACTTC.

The rearrangement joins TRBV24-1 to TRBJ2-3; D possibly corresponds to TRBD2 (5 bases). V was clipped by 4 bases and J by 3 bases, with 16 bases between them. The CDR3 loop spans 16 amino acids. Per the germline V gene, CDR1 is KGHDR and CDR2 is SFDVKD. The CDR3, as DNA: TGTGCCACCAGTGACCCGTTCCCCGGGGAAACAGATACGCAGTATTTT. Translation: CATSDPFPGETDTQYF.

V and J are TRBV30 and TRBJ2-1, with 7 bases matching TRBD2. CDR1 GTSNPN and CDR2 SVGIG come from the germline V gene (reference sequence). This CDR3 has 10 amino acids. V trimming: 5 bases; J trimming: 13 bases; junction bases outside the gene matches: 5. CDR3 sequence (DNA): TGTGCCTGGTGGGAGGGTCGACAGTTCTTC. This translates into CAWWEGRQFF.